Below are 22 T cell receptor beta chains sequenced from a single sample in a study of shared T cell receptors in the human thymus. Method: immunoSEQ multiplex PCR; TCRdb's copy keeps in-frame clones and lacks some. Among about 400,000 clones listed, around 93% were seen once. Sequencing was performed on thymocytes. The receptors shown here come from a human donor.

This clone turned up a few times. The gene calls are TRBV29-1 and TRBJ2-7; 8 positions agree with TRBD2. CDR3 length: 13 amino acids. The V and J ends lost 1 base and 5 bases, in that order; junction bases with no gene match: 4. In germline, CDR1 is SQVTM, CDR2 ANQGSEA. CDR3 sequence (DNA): TGCAGCGTTGAAGGGGCGGGAGGCCACGAGCAGTACTTC. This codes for CSVEGAGGHEQYF.

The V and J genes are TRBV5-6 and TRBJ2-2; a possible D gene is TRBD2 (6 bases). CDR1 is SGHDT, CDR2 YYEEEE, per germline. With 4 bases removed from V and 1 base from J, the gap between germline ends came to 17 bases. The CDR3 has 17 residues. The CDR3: CASSTPGQAGNTGELFF. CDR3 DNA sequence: TGTGCCAGCAGCACGCCCGGGCAAGCGGGGAACACCGGGGAGCTGTTTTTT.

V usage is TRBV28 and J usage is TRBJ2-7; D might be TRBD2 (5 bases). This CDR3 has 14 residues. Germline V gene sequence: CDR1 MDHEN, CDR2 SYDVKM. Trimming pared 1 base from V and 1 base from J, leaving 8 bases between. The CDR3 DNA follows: TGTGCCAGCAGTTTATTCGGGATTTCCTACGAGCAGTACTTC. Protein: CASSLFGISYEQYF.

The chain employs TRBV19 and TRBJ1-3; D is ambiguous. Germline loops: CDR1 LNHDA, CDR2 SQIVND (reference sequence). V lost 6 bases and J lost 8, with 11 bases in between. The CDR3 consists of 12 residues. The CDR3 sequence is CASRRETDTIYF. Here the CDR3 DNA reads TGTGCCAGTAGACGGGAGACGGACACCATATATTTT.

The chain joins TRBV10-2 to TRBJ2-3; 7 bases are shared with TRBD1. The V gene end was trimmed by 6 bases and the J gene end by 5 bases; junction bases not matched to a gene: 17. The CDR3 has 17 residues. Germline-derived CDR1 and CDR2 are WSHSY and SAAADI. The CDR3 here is CASRNRHRGRLGDTQYF. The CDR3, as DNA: TGCGCCAGCAGGAACCGCCACAGGGGACGTCTCGGAGATACGCAGTATTTT.

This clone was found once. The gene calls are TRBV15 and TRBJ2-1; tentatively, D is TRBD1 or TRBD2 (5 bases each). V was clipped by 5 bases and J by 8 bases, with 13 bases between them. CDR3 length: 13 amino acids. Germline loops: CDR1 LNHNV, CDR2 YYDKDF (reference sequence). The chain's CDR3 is CATSEGPTDEQFF. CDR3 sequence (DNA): TGTGCCACCAGCGAGGGGCCGACGGATGAGCAGTTCTTC.

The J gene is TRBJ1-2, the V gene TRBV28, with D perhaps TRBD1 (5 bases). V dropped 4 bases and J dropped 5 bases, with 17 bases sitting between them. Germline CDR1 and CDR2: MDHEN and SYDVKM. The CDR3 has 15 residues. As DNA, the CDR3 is TGTGCCAGCAGTTCACCGGGACTCGGGGGGTATGGCTACACCTTC. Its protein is CASSSPGLGGYGYTF.

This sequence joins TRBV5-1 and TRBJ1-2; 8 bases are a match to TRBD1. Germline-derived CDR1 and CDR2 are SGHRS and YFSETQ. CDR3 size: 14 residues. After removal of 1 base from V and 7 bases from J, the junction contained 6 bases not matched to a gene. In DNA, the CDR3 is TGCGCCAGCAGCTTGACACAGGGGGACGTTGGCTACACCTTC. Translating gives CASSLTQGDVGYTF.

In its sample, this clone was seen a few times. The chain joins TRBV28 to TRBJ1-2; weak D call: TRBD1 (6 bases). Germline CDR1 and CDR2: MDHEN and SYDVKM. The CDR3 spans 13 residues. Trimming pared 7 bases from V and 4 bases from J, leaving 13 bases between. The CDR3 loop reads CASTAGGSYGYTF. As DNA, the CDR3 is TGTGCCAGCACTGCCGGGGGCTCCTATGGCTACACCTTC.

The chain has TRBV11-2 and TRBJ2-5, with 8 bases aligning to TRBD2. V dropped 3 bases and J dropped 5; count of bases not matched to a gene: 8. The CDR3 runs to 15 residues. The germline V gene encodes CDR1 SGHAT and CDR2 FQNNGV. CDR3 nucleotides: TGTGCCAGCAGCTTGGGTAGCGGGGATAGGGAGACCCAGTACTTC. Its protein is CASSLGSGDRETQYF.

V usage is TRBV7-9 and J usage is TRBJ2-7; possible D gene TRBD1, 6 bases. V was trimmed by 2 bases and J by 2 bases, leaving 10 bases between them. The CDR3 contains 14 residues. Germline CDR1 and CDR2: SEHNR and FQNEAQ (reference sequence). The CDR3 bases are TGTGCCAGCAGCTTACAGGGGAACACCTACGAGCAGTACTTC. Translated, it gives CASSLQGNTYEQYF. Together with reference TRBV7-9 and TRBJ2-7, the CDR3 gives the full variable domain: DTGVSQNPRHKITKRGQNVTFRCDPISEHNRLYWYRQTLGQGPEFLTYFQNEAQLEKSRLLSDRFSAERPKGSFSTLEIQRTEQGDSAMYLCASSLQGNTYEQYFGPGTRLTVT.

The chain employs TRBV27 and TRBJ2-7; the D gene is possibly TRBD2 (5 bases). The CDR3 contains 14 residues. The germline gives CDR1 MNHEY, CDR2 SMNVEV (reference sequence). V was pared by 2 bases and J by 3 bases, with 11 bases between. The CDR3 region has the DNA TGTGCCAGCAGTTTAAGGAAAGGGAGCTACGAGCAGTACTTC. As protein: CASSLRKGSYEQYF.

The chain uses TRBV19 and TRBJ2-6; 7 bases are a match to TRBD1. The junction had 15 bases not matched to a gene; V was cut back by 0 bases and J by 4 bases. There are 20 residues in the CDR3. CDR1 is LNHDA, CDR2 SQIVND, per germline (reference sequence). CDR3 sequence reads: CASSIDGTEVSLKGANVLTF. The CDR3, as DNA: TGTGCCAGTAGTATAGATGGGACAGAAGTATCTCTGAAAGGGGCCAACGTCCTGACTTTC.

The CDR3 loop reads CASSLDYEQYF. CDR3 nucleotide sequence: TGCGCCAGCAGCTTGGACTACGAGCAGTACTTC. The rearrangement joins TRBV5-1 to TRBJ2-7; D not certain. Trimming took 0 bases from V and 3 from J, leaving 1 base between them. CDR3 size: 11 residues. The germline V gene encodes CDR1 SGHRS and CDR2 YFSETQ. Full variable domain (rest looked up from reference TRBV5-1 and TRBJ2-7): KAGVTQTPRYLIKTRGQQVTLSCSPISGHRSVSWYQQTPGQGLQFLFEYFSETQRNKGNFPGRFSGRQFSNSRSEMNVSTLELGDSALYLCASSLDYEQYFGPGTRLTVT.

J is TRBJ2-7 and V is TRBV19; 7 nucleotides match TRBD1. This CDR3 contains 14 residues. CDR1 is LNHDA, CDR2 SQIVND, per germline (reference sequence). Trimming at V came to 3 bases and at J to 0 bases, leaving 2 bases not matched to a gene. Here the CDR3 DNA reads TGTGCCAGTAGTATGGCAGGGGGCTCCTACGAGCAGTACTTC. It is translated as CASSMAGGSYEQYF.

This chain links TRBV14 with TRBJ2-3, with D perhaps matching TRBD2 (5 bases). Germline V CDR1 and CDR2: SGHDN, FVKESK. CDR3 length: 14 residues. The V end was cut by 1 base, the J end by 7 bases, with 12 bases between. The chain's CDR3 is CASSQVPGRNTQYF. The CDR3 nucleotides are TGTGCCAGCAGCCAAGTGCCGGGAAGGAATACGCAGTATTTT. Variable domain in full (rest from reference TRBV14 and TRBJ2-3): EAGVTQFPSHSVIEKGQTVTLRCDPISGHDNLYWYRRVMGKEIKFLLHFVKESKQDESGMPNNRFLAERTGGTYSTLKVQPAELEDSGVYFCASSQVPGRNTQYFGPGTRLTVL.

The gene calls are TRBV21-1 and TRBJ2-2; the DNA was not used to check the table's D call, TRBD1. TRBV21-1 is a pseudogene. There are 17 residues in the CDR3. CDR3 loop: CASSKGTGTVNTGELFF. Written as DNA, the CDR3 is TGTGCCAGCAGCAAAGGAACCGGGACAGTGAACACCGGGGAGCTGTTTTTT.

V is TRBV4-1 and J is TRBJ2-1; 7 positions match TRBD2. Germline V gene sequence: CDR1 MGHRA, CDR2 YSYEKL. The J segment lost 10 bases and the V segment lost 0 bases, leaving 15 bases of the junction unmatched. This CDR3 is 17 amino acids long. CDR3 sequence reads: CASSQDMWEGPRREQFF. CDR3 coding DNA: TGCGCCAGCAGCCAAGATATGTGGGAGGGGCCCCGCCGGGAGCAGTTCTTC.

CDR3 region: CASSLGPTPSSYNEQFF. CDR3 nucleotides: TGCGCCAGCAGCTTGGGACCAACCCCGAGCTCCTACAATGAGCAGTTCTTC. The chain recombines TRBV5-1 with TRBJ2-1, with unresolved D. V lost 0 bases, J lost 0 bases, and 13 bases lay in between. The CDR3 has 17 residues. In germline, CDR1 is SGHRS, CDR2 YFSETQ.

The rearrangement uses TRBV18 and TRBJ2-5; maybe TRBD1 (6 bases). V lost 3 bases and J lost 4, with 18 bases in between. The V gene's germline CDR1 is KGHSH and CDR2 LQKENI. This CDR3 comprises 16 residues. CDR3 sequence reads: CASSPVHRARGETQYF. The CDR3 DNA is TGTGCCAGCTCACCGGTACACAGGGCTCGAGGAGAGACCCAGTACTTC.

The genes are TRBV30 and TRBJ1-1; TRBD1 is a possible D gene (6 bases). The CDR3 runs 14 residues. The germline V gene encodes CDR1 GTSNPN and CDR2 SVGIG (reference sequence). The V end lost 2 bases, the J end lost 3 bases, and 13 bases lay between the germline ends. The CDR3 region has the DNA TGTGCCTGGAGTCCACCAAAGGGGGACACTGAAGCTTTCTTT. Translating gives CAWSPPKGDTEAFF.

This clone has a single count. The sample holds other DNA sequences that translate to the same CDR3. CDR3 amino acids: CASSTNGPSYNEQFF. CDR3 DNA: TGTGCCAGCAGCACAAACGGGCCCTCCTACAATGAGCAGTTCTTC. The chain joins TRBV21-1 to TRBJ2-1. TRBV21-1 is tagged as a pseudogene. The CDR3 loop spans 15 amino acids.